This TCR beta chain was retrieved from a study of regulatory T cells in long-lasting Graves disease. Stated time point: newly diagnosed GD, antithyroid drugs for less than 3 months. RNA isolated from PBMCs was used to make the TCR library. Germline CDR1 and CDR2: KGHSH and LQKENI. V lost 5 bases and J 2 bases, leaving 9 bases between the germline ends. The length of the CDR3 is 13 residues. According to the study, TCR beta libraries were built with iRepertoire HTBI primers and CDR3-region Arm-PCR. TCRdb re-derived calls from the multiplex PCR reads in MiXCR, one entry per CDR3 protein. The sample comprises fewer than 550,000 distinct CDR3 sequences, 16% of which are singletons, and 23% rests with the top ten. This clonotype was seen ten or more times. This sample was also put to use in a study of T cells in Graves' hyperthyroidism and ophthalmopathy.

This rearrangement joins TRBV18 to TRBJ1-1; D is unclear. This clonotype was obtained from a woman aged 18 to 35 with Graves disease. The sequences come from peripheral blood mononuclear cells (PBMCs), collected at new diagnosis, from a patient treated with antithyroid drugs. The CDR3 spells CASSGFDNTEAFF. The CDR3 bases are TGTGCCAGCTCAGGGTTTGATAACACTGAAGCTTTCTTT.